Given below is one T cell receptor beta chain in context. Its specificity is unknown. The CDR3 covers 15 residues. From germline, CDR1 is WSHSY and CDR2 SAAADI. Trimming took 5 bases from V and 0 from J, leaving 11 bases between them. Time point reported: blood 4 weeks post-SBRT, at nephrectomy. The treatment: 15 Gy SBRT to primary tumor, nephrectomy 4 weeks later. Nephrectomy followed 15 Gy stereotactic body radiation by 4 weeks. Clear cell pathology was present in this patient's renal cell carcinoma. Assay: immunoSEQ multiplex PCR; the TCRdb copy retains only in-frame clones and omits some. The table has approximately 43,000 clones, roughly 85% seen once. This sample stems from a study of radiation and T cells in renal cell carcinoma. Findings and limits, study-wide: Baseline intratumoral clonotype presence is unknown without pretreatment biopsies. From baseline, blood top tumor clonotypes peaked at 2 weeks post-radiation.

The input for sequencing was blood, taken from a patient whose treatment included radiotherapy and nephrectomy. This rearrangement joins TRBV10-2 to TRBJ1-5; D may be TRBD1 (5 bases). The TCR originated in a woman aged 70-85 years with renal cell carcinoma. The CDR3 region has the DNA TGCGCCAGCAGTCGGTCAGGGAATAGCAATCAGCCCCAGCATTTT. Translating it yields CASSRSGNSNQPQHF.